What follows is one TCR beta chain and its context. Its antigen is currently unknown. This entry is derived from a study of blood T cells in healthy people across ages. Study observations and caveats: TCR beta diversity per million T cells fell roughly linearly with age. Higher diversity and more naive CD4+ cells were features of long-lived donors, compared to aged donors.

Next came a second PCR, run for roughly 6 to 11 cycles, which used a sample-barcoded 5' primer along with a J-beta primer mix. CDR3-containing paired-end reads numbering at least 2.5 million came from each sample. TCRdb independently ran MiXCR on the 5' RACE reads; one entry per CDR3 protein. The sample records about 680,000 distinct CDR3 sequences, about half being singletons. The source of this sequence is a woman aged 60-70 years in good health. The sample was blood.

The chain's CDR3 is CSARVPYQNEAFF. The DNA of the CDR3 is TGCAGTGCTAGAGTCCCATATCAGAATGAAGCTTTCTTT. The chain couples TRBV20-1 to TRBJ1-1; D gene uncertain. CDR3 length: 13 residues. CDR1 is DFQATT, CDR2 SNEGSKA, per germline (reference sequence). The germline V and J ends were trimmed by 1 base and 7 bases, with 13 bases remaining between them.